These T cell receptor beta chains were read from a single sample in a study of cytomegalovirus exposure and HLA in healthy donors. Measured with immunoSEQ multiplex PCR; TCRdb has only the in-frame clones, and not every one. The data show 35,000 to 45,000 clones, and the top ten clones hold 7% to 8.5%. Sequenced sample: PBMCs. The receptor set was obtained from a male donor in good health and CMV-seronegative. The CDR3 runs from the conserved cysteine through the conserved F or W. A D gene is named only where the DNA matches it firmly.

j_call: TRBJ2-5
v_call: TRBV28
d_call: TRBD2
cdr3_nt: TGTGCCAGCAGTTTATGGCGGGAGTCGAATGAGCAGTACTTC
cdr3_aa: CASSLWRESNEQYF

j_call: TRBJ2-3
v_call: TRBV11-3
d_call: -
cdr3_nt: TGTGCCAGCAGGGGCCGCACAGATACGCAGTATTTT
cdr3_aa: CASRGRTDTQYF

j_call: TRBJ2-2
v_call: TRBV5-4
d_call: -
cdr3_nt: TGTGCCAGCAGCCGAATGCTCGGGACCGGGGAGCTGTTTTTT
cdr3_aa: CASSRMLGTGELFF

j_call: TRBJ2-7
v_call: TRBV14
d_call: -
cdr3_nt: TGTGCCAGCACCCCTGGAAACAGTAAGTCCTACGAGCAGTACTTC
cdr3_aa: CASTPGNSKSYEQYF

j_call: TRBJ1-4
v_call: TRBV30
d_call: -
cdr3_nt: TGTGCCTGGAGTTTTCGACGGCGGACTAATGAAAAACTGTTTTTT
cdr3_aa: CAWSFRRRTNEKLFF

j_call: TRBJ2-2
v_call: TRBV10-3
d_call: -
cdr3_nt: TGTGCCATAGGGACTCCCACCACCGGGGAGCTGTTTTTT
cdr3_aa: CAIGTPTTGELFF

j_call: TRBJ1-2
v_call: TRBV28
d_call: -
cdr3_nt: TGTGCCAGCAGTTTGCAAGCCTATGGCTACACCTTC
cdr3_aa: CASSLQAYGYTF

j_call: TRBJ2-3
v_call: TRBV30
d_call: TRBD1
cdr3_nt: TGTGCCTGGAGCGGGACAGACACTAGCACAGATACGCAGTATTTT
cdr3_aa: CAWSGTDTSTDTQYF

j_call: TRBJ2-3
v_call: TRBV12-5
d_call: -
cdr3_nt: TGTGCTAGTGGTTTGTCCGCAGGGGCGGATACGCAGTATTTT
cdr3_aa: CASGLSAGADTQYF

j_call: TRBJ1-3
v_call: TRBV11-2
d_call: TRBD1
cdr3_nt: TGTGCCAGCAGCTCGATCCGGGACAGGAAAAAAACCATATATTTT
cdr3_aa: CASSSIRDRKKTIYF

j_call: TRBJ2-1
v_call: TRBV5-1
d_call: TRBD2
cdr3_nt: TGCGCCAGCAGCTCTCCTAGCGGGAATCAGGAGCAGTTCTTC
cdr3_aa: CASSSPSGNQEQFF

j_call: TRBJ1-4
v_call: TRBV28
d_call: -
cdr3_nt: TGTGCCAGCAGTTTACCAGGGATGGCTAATGAAAAACTGTTTTTT
cdr3_aa: CASSLPGMANEKLFF

j_call: TRBJ2-1
v_call: TRBV7-8
d_call: TRBD1
cdr3_nt: TGTGCCAGCAGCCCCAGGGGGTGGAGGACCTACAATGAGCAGTTCTTC
cdr3_aa: CASSPRGWRTYNEQFF

j_call: TRBJ2-7
v_call: TRBV29-1
d_call: -
cdr3_nt: TGCAGCCCGCTCGATTCCGGCGAGCAGTACTTC
cdr3_aa: CSPLDSGEQYF

j_call: TRBJ1-1
v_call: TRBV18
d_call: TRBD1
cdr3_nt: TGTGCCAGCTCACCGGAGGGGGCAAACCAGGGAGAAGCTTTCTTT
cdr3_aa: CASSPEGANQGEAFF

j_call: TRBJ1-3
v_call: TRBV5-1
d_call: TRBD1
cdr3_nt: TGCGCCAGCAGCGAACAGGGGTTTGGAAACACCATATATTTT
cdr3_aa: CASSEQGFGNTIYF

j_call: TRBJ1-1
v_call: TRBV14
d_call: -
cdr3_nt: TGTGCCAGCAGCCATTCGATCTGGCAGGGAAGGGGAACTGAAGCTTTCTTT
cdr3_aa: CASSHSIWQGRGTEAFF

j_call: TRBJ2-6
v_call: TRBV5-5
d_call: TRBD1
cdr3_nt: TGTGCCAGCAGCTGGACGGACAGGGCAGTCATCTCTGGGGCCAACGTCCTGACTTTC
cdr3_aa: CASSWTDRAVISGANVLTF

j_call: TRBJ2-2
v_call: TRBV27
d_call: -
cdr3_nt: TGTGCCAGCAGTACAAACAGGGCCGGGGAGCTGTTTTTT
cdr3_aa: CASSTNRAGELFF

j_call: TRBJ1-1
v_call: TRBV28
d_call: -
cdr3_nt: TGTGCCAGCAGTGCACCACAGAGGGCGAACACTGAAGCTTTCTTT
cdr3_aa: CASSAPQRANTEAFF

j_call: TRBJ2-7
v_call: TRBV4-2
d_call: TRBD1
cdr3_nt: TGTGCCAGCAGCCAAGAATCAGGGGGCGCCTACGAGCAGTACTTC
cdr3_aa: CASSQESGGAYEQYF

j_call: TRBJ1-1
v_call: TRBV5-8
d_call: -
cdr3_nt: TGTGCCAGCACTCTAGACAGACTGAACACTGAAGCTTTCTTT
cdr3_aa: CASTLDRLNTEAFF

j_call: TRBJ2-1
v_call: TRBV4-1
d_call: TRBD2
cdr3_nt: TGCGCCAGCAGCCAAGATACGGCGGGAGGGGGCAATGAGCAGTTCTTC
cdr3_aa: CASSQDTAGGGNEQFF

j_call: TRBJ2-3
v_call: TRBV4-1
d_call: -
cdr3_nt: TGCGCCAGCAGCCAAGAAGGACAAACAGATACGCAGTATTTT
cdr3_aa: CASSQEGQTDTQYF

j_call: TRBJ2-7
v_call: TRBV15
d_call: -
cdr3_nt: TGTGCCACCAGCAGAGGCGGGACCTTCTCCTACGAGCAGTACTTC
cdr3_aa: CATSRGGTFSYEQYF

j_call: TRBJ2-7
v_call: TRBV6-6
d_call: TRBD1
cdr3_nt: TGTGCCAGCAGTGAGCCGGGACAGGGGACCTACGAGCAGTACTTC
cdr3_aa: CASSEPGQGTYEQYF

j_call: TRBJ2-7
v_call: TRBV5-1
d_call: TRBD2
cdr3_nt: TGCGCCAGCAGCTTGGAGCCTAGCGGGAGTTCTTCTGGGTACGAGCAGTACTTC
cdr3_aa: CASSLEPSGSSSGYEQYF

j_call: TRBJ2-5
v_call: TRBV5-1
d_call: -
cdr3_nt: TGCGCCAGCAGGCCCGTCCTACAAGAGACCCAGTACTTC
cdr3_aa: CASRPVLQETQYF

j_call: TRBJ2-1
v_call: TRBV9
d_call: -
cdr3_nt: TGTGCCAGCAGCGTAGGTGGCAGGGGTTCCTACAATGAGCAGTTCTTC
cdr3_aa: CASSVGGRGSYNEQFF

j_call: TRBJ1-6
v_call: TRBV6-1
d_call: -
cdr3_nt: TGTGCCAGCAGTGCCAGGGATAATTCACCCCTCCACTTT
cdr3_aa: CASSARDNSPLHF

j_call: TRBJ1-5
v_call: TRBV10-2
d_call: -
cdr3_nt: TGCGCCAGCAGCCCCGGGGGGCGGCACCAGCCCCAGCATTTT
cdr3_aa: CASSPGGRHQPQHF

j_call: TRBJ2-5
v_call: TRBV7-2
d_call: -
cdr3_nt: TGTGCCAGCAGGCAGAGGCCAGAAGAGACCCAGTACTTC
cdr3_aa: CASRQRPEETQYF

j_call: TRBJ2-5
v_call: TRBV6-6
d_call: TRBD1
cdr3_nt: TGTGCCAGCAGTGCAACCGGGACAGCAACCGAAGAGACCCAGTACTTC
cdr3_aa: CASSATGTATEETQYF

j_call: TRBJ1-1
v_call: TRBV27
d_call: TRBD1
cdr3_nt: TGTGCCAGCAGCACTGGACAGGCCCACGGGACTGAAGCTTTCTTT
cdr3_aa: CASSTGQAHGTEAFF

j_call: TRBJ2-7
v_call: TRBV29-1
d_call: -
cdr3_nt: TGTAGCGTCCCGGAGGATGGGCGGGGTACCTACGAGCAGTACTTC
cdr3_aa: CSVPEDGRGTYEQYF

j_call: TRBJ2-1
v_call: TRBV29-1
d_call: TRBD1
cdr3_nt: TGCAGCGTTGACCTTCTGCAGGGGGCATACAATGAGCAGTTCTTC
cdr3_aa: CSVDLLQGAYNEQFF

j_call: TRBJ1-2
v_call: TRBV25-1
d_call: -
cdr3_nt: TGTGCCAGCAGCGAATCAGACATCGCTGAAGGCTACACCTTC
cdr3_aa: CASSESDIAEGYTF

j_call: TRBJ1-2
v_call: TRBV5-1
d_call: -
cdr3_nt: TGCGCCAGCAGCTTGACCAGGGTGGTTGGCTACACCTTC
cdr3_aa: CASSLTRVVGYTF

j_call: TRBJ1-4
v_call: TRBV4-3
d_call: TRBD1
cdr3_nt: TGCGCCAGCAGCCAAGAAGGGACAGGGTTTGAAAAACTGTTTTTT
cdr3_aa: CASSQEGTGFEKLFF

j_call: TRBJ2-5
v_call: TRBV18
d_call: TRBD2
cdr3_nt: TGTGCCAGCTCACCACCGTCGGGGGGAGAAGAGACCCAGTACTTC
cdr3_aa: CASSPPSGGEETQYF

j_call: TRBJ2-7
v_call: TRBV13
d_call: -
cdr3_nt: TGTGCCAGCAGCCCCGGGGTTCAGGGGGGCAAGGAGCCCTACGAGCAGTACTTC
cdr3_aa: CASSPGVQGGKEPYEQYF

j_call: TRBJ1-5
v_call: TRBV19
d_call: -
cdr3_nt: TGTGCCAGTAGTAAGACAGGTGGAATACTTTTT
cdr3_aa: CASSKTGGILF

j_call: TRBJ2-3
v_call: TRBV5-4
d_call: -
cdr3_nt: TGTGCCAGCAGCCCCGGTTCGGAGGATACGCAGTATTTT
cdr3_aa: CASSPGSEDTQYF

j_call: TRBJ2-5
v_call: TRBV30
d_call: TRBD1
cdr3_nt: TGTGCCTGGAGTGTAGGGACAGAAGAGACCCAGTACTTC
cdr3_aa: CAWSVGTEETQYF

j_call: TRBJ2-7
v_call: TRBV28
d_call: TRBD2
cdr3_nt: TGTGCCAACCCCTCTGGGGCAGGGACTAGCATATCGCTGCCCTACGAGCAGTACTTC
cdr3_aa: CANPSGAGTSISLPYEQYF

j_call: TRBJ2-2
v_call: TRBV19
d_call: TRBD1
cdr3_nt: TGTGCCAGTAGAACAGGACAGGGCCGTACCGGGGAGCTGTTTTTT
cdr3_aa: CASRTGQGRTGELFF

j_call: TRBJ2-1
v_call: TRBV19
d_call: -
cdr3_nt: TGTGCCAGTAGTATAGAGCAGGGTTCAGTCAATGAGCAGTTCTTC
cdr3_aa: CASSIEQGSVNEQFF

j_call: TRBJ1-4
v_call: TRBV5-5
d_call: TRBD1
cdr3_nt: TGTGCCAGCAGCTTTTCGGTGGGCAGGGGGCTTACAACTAATGAAAAACTGTTTTTT
cdr3_aa: CASSFSVGRGLTTNEKLFF

j_call: TRBJ2-4
v_call: TRBV29-1
d_call: -
cdr3_nt: TGCAGCGTTTCCGGGGGACAGCCCTCCTTACGGCACATTCAGTACTTC
cdr3_aa: CSVSGGQPSLRHIQYF

j_call: TRBJ1-1
v_call: TRBV6-5
d_call: -
cdr3_nt: TGTGCCAGCAGTTACTCACGTGGGGGGACTGAAGCTTTCTTT
cdr3_aa: CASSYSRGGTEAFF

j_call: TRBJ2-7
v_call: TRBV4-1
d_call: -
cdr3_nt: TGCGCCAGCAGCCAAAGTTCCGGGACAACGACCTACGAGCAGTACTTC
cdr3_aa: CASSQSSGTTTYEQYF

j_call: TRBJ2-1
v_call: TRBV5-4
d_call: TRBD1
cdr3_nt: TGTGCCAGCAGCACGGGGACAGGGGGATTGCGGGGGAATGAGCAGTTCTTC
cdr3_aa: CASSTGTGGLRGNEQFF